This TCR beta chain was captured in a study of blood T cells in healthy people across ages. Looking at the study overall: With template switching, about one barcoded beta molecule was captured per two T cells. Study-level results: Strongly correlated with naive T cell percentage was TCR beta diversity.

Healthy Caucasian individuals from Russia aged roughly 6 to 90 were enrolled as donors. Worth noting for this clonotype: Its antigen is currently unknown.

With a J-beta primer mix and a sample-barcoded 5' primer, a second PCR ran roughly 6 to 11 cycles. Each cDNA molecule was tagged by a template-switch adaptor with 12 random nucleotides. MiXCR, run by TCRdb on the 5' RACE reads, gives a single entry per CDR3 protein. The sample yields about 730,000 distinct CDR3 sequences, roughly 43% seen once. The sample consisted of blood. The clonotype was recovered from a woman aged 60-70 years in good health.

The CDR3 region is CATLGDNWGYGYTF. DNA of the CDR3: TGTGCCACCCTCGGAGACAACTGGGGCTATGGCTACACCTTC. The genes are TRBV19 and TRBJ1-2; D remains unclear. Trimming removed 10 bases at V and 4 bases at J, with 19 bases between. Germline V gene data show CDR1 as LNHDA and CDR2 as SQIVND (reference sequence). This CDR3 is 14 amino acids long.